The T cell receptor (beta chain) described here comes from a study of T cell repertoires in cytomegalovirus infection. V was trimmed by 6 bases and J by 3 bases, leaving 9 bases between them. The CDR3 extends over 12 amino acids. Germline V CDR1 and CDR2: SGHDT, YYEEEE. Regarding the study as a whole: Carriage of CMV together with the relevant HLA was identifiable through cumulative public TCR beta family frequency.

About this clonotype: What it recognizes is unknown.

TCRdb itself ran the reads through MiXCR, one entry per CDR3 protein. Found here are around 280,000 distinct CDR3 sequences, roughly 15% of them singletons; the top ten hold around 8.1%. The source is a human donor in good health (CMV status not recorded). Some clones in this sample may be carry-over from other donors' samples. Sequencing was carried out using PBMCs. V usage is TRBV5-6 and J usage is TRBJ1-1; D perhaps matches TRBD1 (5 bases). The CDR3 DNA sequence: TGTGCCAGCACCTGGGGCCACACTGAAGCTTTCTTT. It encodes CASTWGHTEAFF.